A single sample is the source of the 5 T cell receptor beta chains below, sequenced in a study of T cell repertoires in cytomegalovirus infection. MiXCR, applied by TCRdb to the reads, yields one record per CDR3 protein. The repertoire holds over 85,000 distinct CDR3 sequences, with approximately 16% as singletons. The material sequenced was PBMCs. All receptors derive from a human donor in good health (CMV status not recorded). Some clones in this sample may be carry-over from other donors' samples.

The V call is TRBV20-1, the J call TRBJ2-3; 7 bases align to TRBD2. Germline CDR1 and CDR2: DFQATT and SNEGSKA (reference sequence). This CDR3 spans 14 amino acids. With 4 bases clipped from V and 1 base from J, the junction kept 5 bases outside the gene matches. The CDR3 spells CSATRGSRTDTQYF. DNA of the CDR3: TGCAGTGCTACGCGGGGGTCCCGCACAGATACGCAGTATTTT.

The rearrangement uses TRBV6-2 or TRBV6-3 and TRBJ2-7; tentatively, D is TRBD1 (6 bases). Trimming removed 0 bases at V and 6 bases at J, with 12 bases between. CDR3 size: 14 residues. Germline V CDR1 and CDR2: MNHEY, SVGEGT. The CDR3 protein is CASSYSRQGSEQYF. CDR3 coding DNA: TGTGCCAGCAGTTACTCGAGGCAGGGGTCCGAGCAGTACTTC.

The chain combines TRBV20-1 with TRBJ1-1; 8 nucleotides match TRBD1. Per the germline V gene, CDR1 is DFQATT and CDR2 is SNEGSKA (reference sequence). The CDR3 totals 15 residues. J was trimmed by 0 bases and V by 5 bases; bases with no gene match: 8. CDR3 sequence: CSAPRTGTLNTEAFF. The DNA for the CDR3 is TGCAGTGCTCCTAGGACAGGGACGTTGAACACTGAAGCTTTCTTT.

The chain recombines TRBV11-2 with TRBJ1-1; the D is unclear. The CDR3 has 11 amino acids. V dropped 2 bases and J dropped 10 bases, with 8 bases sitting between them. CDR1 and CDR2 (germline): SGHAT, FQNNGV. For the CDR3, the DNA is TGTGCCAGCAGCTTATCGCTTTTAGCTTTCTTT. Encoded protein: CASSLSLLAFF.

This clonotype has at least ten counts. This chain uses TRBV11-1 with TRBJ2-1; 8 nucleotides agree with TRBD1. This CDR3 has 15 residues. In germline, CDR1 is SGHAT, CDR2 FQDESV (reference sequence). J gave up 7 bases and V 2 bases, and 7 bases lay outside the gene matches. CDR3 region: CASSLRQGALNEQFF. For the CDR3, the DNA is TGTGCCAGCAGCTTACGTCAGGGGGCGTTAAATGAGCAGTTCTTC. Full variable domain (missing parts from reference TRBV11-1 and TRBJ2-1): EAEVAQSPRYKITEKSQAVAFWCDPISGHATLYWYRQILGQGPELLVQFQDESVVDDSQLPKDRFSAERLKGVDSTLKIQPAELGDSAMYLCASSLRQGALNEQFFGPGTRLTVL.